This TCR beta chain comes out of a study of T-cell reconstitution after alpha-beta-depleted transplantation in children (dated by TCRdb to the mid-2010s). Broadly, across the study: T-cell immune reconstitution after TCRalphabeta/CD19-depleted allogeneic hematopoietic cell transplantation in children was quantitatively tracked in the study by means of TCR repertoire profiling. Results and caveats for the whole study, not just this receptor: Over the following months the frequencies of hyperexpanded clones went down, and after one year T-cell counts and TCRbeta diversity were mostly credited to newly produced T cells. In some patients, the high TCRbeta diversity seen at day 60 was put down to recipient T cells and intrathymic progenitors that had survived conditioning. The apparently early recovery of alphabetaT-cell counts about two months after transplant reportedly depended on only several hundred rapidly expanded clones that came from non-depleted graft cells.

This clonotype was observed many times. The target of this receptor is not known. No quality values exist for individual bases; no much larger clone is one base distant. The sample's treatment or condition label, in plain terms: allogeneic hematopoietic cell transplantation with graft depleted of TCRalphabeta T cells and CD19 B cells. Transplant recipients were children who received TCRalphabeta/CD19-depleted allogeneic hematopoietic cell grafts. V sheds 1 base and J sheds 5 bases, leaving 11 bases between their ends. Sequences MDHEN (CDR1) and SYDVKM (CDR2) are obtained from the germline V gene. Including cysteine and phenylalanine, the CDR3 has 14 amino acids. CDR3 DNA is the only sequence kept; it has 42 bases, read in frame from the first base. The library was obtained by PCR. The data were produced on an Illumina HiSeq 2500. To normalize quantification of the TCRbeta repertoire, the TCR libraries were built with molecular barcoding that relied on unique molecular identifiers. Using fastp at Q25 and MiXCR, TCRdb reprocessed the public reads and kept productive beta chains. One record per CDR3 amino acid sequence lists the most common genes and DNA. A total of about 110,000 distinct CDR3 sequences appear in this sample, approximately 6.9% of them only once. Jointly, the top ten make up roughly 25% of the sample.

Recombination linked TRBV28 to TRBJ1-2, with no reliable assignment of the D segment. The sequence was collected from a male patient aged 2-9 years who had a stem cell transplant for acute lymphoblastic leukemia, so the T cells may come from the graft donor. The material was PBMCs, mostly from graft donor cells, obtained 360 days after TCRalphabeta/CD19-depleted stem cell transplant. The DNA reads as follows: TGTGCCAGCAGTTTATCCGCTGAAGTATATGGCTACACCTTC. The translation is CASSLSAEVYGYTF.